The 27 T cell receptor beta chains listed next were all sequenced from one sample in a study of early T cells in non-severe SARS-CoV-2 infection. TCRdb reprocessed the 5' RACE reads with MiXCR, giving one entry per CDR3 protein. The repertoire holds 88,000 or so distinct CDR3 sequences, with 14% to 15% as singletons. Material: whole blood. The receptors originated from an adult who was a healthcare worker with PCR-confirmed SARS-CoV-2 infection or an uninfected control (not recorded which).

This chain links TRBV10-3 with TRBJ2-7; D is unresolved. The CDR3 length is 14 residues. From germline, CDR1 is ENHRY and CDR2 SYGVKD. Trimming removed 0 bases from V and 3 bases from J, with 9 bases in between. CDR3 in DNA: TGTGCCATCAGTGAGTCTCTGGTGAGCTACGAGCAGTACTTC. Translated: CAISESLVSYEQYF.

This clonotype was seen repeatedly, ten times or more. J is TRBJ1-2 and V is TRBV3-1; TRBD1 aligns across 7 bases. There are 13 residues in the CDR3. The J segment lost 8 bases and the V segment lost 8 bases, leaving 11 bases of the junction unmatched. Looked up from germline, CDR1 is LGHDT and CDR2 is YNNKEL (reference sequence). The CDR3 nucleotides are TGTGCCAGCGGATCGACAGGGAGTCAAGGCTACACCTTC. The encoded protein is CASGSTGSQGYTF.

The chain employs TRBV12-3 or TRBV12-4 and TRBJ2-3; D might be TRBD2 (5 bases). This CDR3 has 10 amino acids. This CDR3 reads CATRRDTQYF. CDR3 coding DNA: TGTGCGACCCGGAGGGATACGCAGTATTTT.

This clonotype was seen only a few times. J is TRBJ2-3 and V is TRBV28, with TRBD2 identical over 8 bases. Germline V gene data show CDR1 as MDHEN and CDR2 as SYDVKM. The CDR3 is 12 residues long. V trimming: 7 bases; J trimming: 10 bases; junction bases outside the gene matches: 7. The CDR3 coding sequence is TGTGCCAGCACTTTGAGCGGGAGCGCGCAGTATTTT. Its protein product is CASTLSGSAQYF.

This clonotype was detected only a few times. The V and J genes are TRBV6-1 and TRBJ2-7, with D hard to call. CDR3 length: 14 residues. The germline V gene has CDR1 MNHNS and CDR2 SASEGT. Trimming removed 4 bases from V and 3 bases from J, with 13 bases in between. CDR3 DNA: TGTGCCAGCAGTGTTACCCCAGAATTCTACGAGCAGTACTTC. Protein: CASSVTPEFYEQYF.

This clonotype occurred many times. V usage is TRBV28 and J usage is TRBJ1-2; possible D gene TRBD1, 6 bases. V dropped 5 bases and J dropped 8 bases, with 18 bases sitting between them. Germline values: CDR1 MDHEN, CDR2 SYDVKM. This CDR3 region has 14 residues. The CDR3 region is CASSRTVLSGGYTF. In DNA form, the CDR3 reads TGTGCCAGCAGTCGGACAGTGTTGAGCGGGGGCTACACCTTC.

The J gene is TRBJ2-6, the V gene TRBV4-1; D is uncertain. This CDR3 has 13 residues. Between the trimmed V and J ends, which lost 1 base and 2 bases, there was a span of 0 bases. Germline lookup yields CDR1 MGHRA and CDR2 YSYEKL. Here the CDR3 reads CASSQAGANVLTF. The CDR3 bases are TGCGCCAGCAGCCAAGCTGGGGCCAACGTCCTGACTTTC.

The rearrangement links TRBV7-6 to TRBJ2-1, with D unresolved. The V end was cut by 5 bases, the J end by 10 bases, with 12 bases between. The CDR3 length is 12 residues. The germline CDR1 and CDR2 sequences are SGHVS and FNYEAQ. The CDR3 sequence is CASSPNFKEQFF. The CDR3 DNA is TGTGCCAGCAGCCCTAATTTTAAGGAGCAGTTCTTC.

The gene calls are TRBV5-1 and TRBJ2-5; 8 bases are a match to TRBD1. Trimming removed 0 bases from V and 5 bases from J; junction bases left unmatched: 3. The CDR3 is made up of 14 amino acids. Germline CDR1 is SGHRS and CDR2 is YFSETQ. CDR3 DNA sequence: TGCGCCAGCAGCTTGGGGACAGGGCCGGAGACCCAGTACTTC. This translates into CASSLGTGPETQYF.

In this sample, this clonotype turned up a few times. The chain is built from TRBV28 and TRBJ2-2, with 11 bases fitting TRBD2. Germline V gene data show CDR1 as MDHEN and CDR2 as SYDVKM. This CDR3 spans 17 amino acids. The V segment lost 8 bases and the J segment 2 bases; nucleotides outside the gene matches: 10. CDR3 nucleotide sequence: TGTGCCAGCCTCCGCGGGGGACTAGCGGCCAACACCGGGGAGCTGTTTTTT. This codes for CASLRGGLAANTGELFF.

A remark on this clonotype: One end of the junction does not line up with germline, which may come from a read error. The chain recombines TRBV5-1 with TRBJ1-6, with D unclear. The CDR3 is made up of 16 amino acids. Germline CDR1 is SGHRS and CDR2 is YFSETQ. The CDR3 region has the DNA TGCACCAGCAGCTTGGACGTCGGCCGGACTAATTCACCCCTCCACTTT. Its protein is CTSSLDVGRTNSPLHF.

This clonotype was seen only a few times. This chain's CDR3 is CASSLGLGSTDTQYF. The CDR3 DNA sequence: TGTGCCAGCAGCTTAGGTTTGGGGAGCACAGATACGCAGTATTTT. The chain has TRBV7-2 and TRBJ2-3; D gene unclear. The V gene lost 1 base and the J gene lost 0 bases, with 8 bases spanning the gap. The CDR3 is made up of 15 amino acids. Germline loops: CDR1 SGHTA, CDR2 FQGNSA.

The sample holds a few counts of this clonotype. The rearrangement joins TRBV4-1 to TRBJ2-1; maybe TRBD2 (6 bases). The CDR3 is made up of 17 amino acids. V was shortened by 2 bases and J by 2 bases, with 16 bases between the two germline ends. CDR1 and CDR2 (germline): MGHRA, YSYEKL. The CDR3 nucleotides are TGCGCCAGCAGCCAAAGGCAGCCTAGCGTTCCCTACAATGAGCAGTTCTTC. Protein: CASSQRQPSVPYNEQFF.

This clonotype showed up just a few times. This chain connects TRBV7-9 to TRBJ1-1; D possibly corresponds to TRBD1 (5 bases). The CDR3 is made up of 14 amino acids. V was clipped by 5 bases and J by 8 bases, with 18 bases between them. Per the germline V gene, CDR1 is SEHNR and CDR2 is FQNEAQ (reference sequence). CDR3 amino acids: CASSAQQEGEEAFF. CDR3 nucleotide sequence: TGTGCCAGCAGCGCTCAACAGGAAGGGGAAGAAGCTTTCTTT.

V usage is TRBV7-3 and J usage is TRBJ1-1; a possible D gene is TRBD1 (5 bases). V lost 2 bases to trimming and J lost 8 bases, with 12 bases between them. CDR1 and CDR2 from the germline V gene are SGHTA and FQGTGA. The CDR3 runs to 13 residues. The CDR3 coding sequence is TGTGCCAGCAGCTTAGGGGCCCAATCAGAAGCTTTCTTT. Encoded protein: CASSLGAQSEAFF. Together with reference TRBV7-3 and TRBJ1-1, the CDR3 gives the full variable domain: GAGVSQTPSNKVTEKGKYVELRCDPISGHTALYWYRQSLGQGPEFLIYFQGTGAADDSGLPNDRFFAVRPEGSVSTLKIQRTERGDSAVYLCASSLGAQSEAFFGQGTRLTVV.

The gene calls are TRBV5-4 and TRBJ2-3; the D call may be TRBD1 or TRBD2 (5 bases each). Germline V lookup: CDR1 SGHNT, CDR2 YYREEE (reference sequence). The CDR3 spans 15 residues. Trimming left V 5 bases short and J 1 base short, with 14 bases between. CDR3 sequence (DNA): TGTGCCAGCAGTTACCGTGGGGGAGGCACAGATACGCAGTATTTT. This sequence encodes CASSYRGGGTDTQYF. The whole variable domain, remainder taken from reference TRBV5-4 and TRBJ2-3, is ETGVTQSPTHLIKTRGQQVTLRCSSQSGHNTVSWYQQALGQGPQFIFQYYREEENGRGNFPPRFSGLQFPNYSSELNVNALELDDSALYLCASSYRGGGTDTQYFGPGTRLTVL.

The rearrangement uses TRBV7-6 and TRBJ2-7; D perhaps matches TRBD2 (5 bases). Trimming removed 5 bases at V and 0 bases at J, with 14 bases between. This CDR3 comprises 15 residues. Per the germline V gene, CDR1 is SGHVS and CDR2 is FNYEAQ. In nucleotides, the CDR3 is TGTGCCAGCAGCCCCGGGATCGACGACTCCTACGAGCAGTACTTC. It translates to CASSPGIDDSYEQYF.

The chain carries TRBV28 and TRBJ1-2, with D perhaps TRBD1 (6 bases). Trimming shortened V by 5 bases and J by 7 bases, and 8 bases separated the two germline ends. This CDR3 is 11 amino acids long. The germline gives CDR1 MDHEN, CDR2 SYDVKM. The CDR3 nucleotides are TGTGCCAGCAGTATCAGGGGTGGCTACACCTTC. It translates to CASSIRGGYTF.

The chain carries TRBV12-3 or TRBV12-4 and TRBJ1-5; unclear D gene. V was trimmed by 6 bases and J by 6 bases, leaving 9 bases between them. The CDR3 consists of 12 residues. The CDR3 DNA is TGTGCCAGCAGAGCCACGGGTCAGCCCCAGCATTTT. It specifies CASRATGQPQHF.

This clonotype was detected only a few times. The chain uses TRBV7-3 and TRBJ1-1, with a tentative D call TRBD1 (6 bases). CDR3 length: 14 residues. With 2 bases removed from V and 1 base from J, the gap between germline ends came to 8 bases. CDR1 is SGHTA, CDR2 FQGTGA, per germline. Here the CDR3 reads CASSLGTSNTEAFF. The CDR3 DNA sequence: TGTGCCAGCAGCTTAGGGACATCGAACACTGAAGCTTTCTTT. The full variable domain, its missing parts supplied by reference TRBV7-3 and TRBJ1-1, is GAGVSQTPSNKVTEKGKYVELRCDPISGHTALYWYRQSLGQGPEFLIYFQGTGAADDSGLPNDRFFAVRPEGSVSTLKIQRTERGDSAVYLCASSLGTSNTEAFFGQGTRLTVV.

The J gene is TRBJ2-1, the V gene TRBV7-2; the D is unclear. CDR3 length: 15 amino acids. V dropped 5 bases and J dropped 7 bases, with 18 bases sitting between them. Germline assignment: CDR1 SGHTA and CDR2 FQGNSA. CDR3 in DNA: TGTGCCAGCAGCAGGTGGACGCGTGGCCCGAATGAGCAGTTCTTC. It translates to CASSRWTRGPNEQFF.

There are a few counts of this clonotype. The V and J genes are TRBV4-3 and TRBJ2-3; D is possibly TRBD1 or TRBD2 (5 bases each). Germline CDR1 reads LGHNA; CDR2 reads YSLEER. CDR3 size: 16 residues. V was trimmed by 1 base and J by 0 bases, leaving 11 bases between them. CDR3 sequence reads: CASSQAGDRSTDTQYF. The CDR3 nucleotides read TGCGCCAGCAGCCAAGCTGGGGACCGTAGCACAGATACGCAGTATTTT.

The sample holds many counts of this clonotype. The chain has TRBV12-3 or TRBV12-4 and TRBJ2-2; TRBD2 agrees at 9 bases. This CDR3 region has 14 residues. J was trimmed by 4 bases and V by 8 bases; bases with no gene match: 5. This CDR3 reads CASHAGGPTGELFF. As DNA, the CDR3 is TGTGCCAGCCATGCGGGAGGGCCCACCGGGGAGCTGTTTTTT.

This clonotype has only a few counts. The V gene is TRBV15, the J gene TRBJ1-5; D gene uncertain. The length of the CDR3 is 22 residues. V was cut by 1 base and J by 6 bases, with 34 bases left in between. Germline V gene sequence: CDR1 LNHNV, CDR2 YYDKDF (reference sequence). This CDR3 is CATSRVATISSRYLIIGQPQHF. CDR3 sequence (DNA): TGTGCCACCAGCAGAGTAGCCACAATCTCATCCCGATACCTAATCATCGGTCAGCCCCAGCATTTT.

The gene calls are TRBV7-2 and TRBJ2-1, with D possibly matching TRBD2 (5 bases). The germline V and J ends were trimmed by 0 bases and 10 bases, with 10 bases remaining between them. Germline V gene sequence: CDR1 SGHTA, CDR2 FQGNSA. The CDR3 sequence is 13 residues long. CDR3 sequence reads: CASSLAEPGEQFF. The CDR3 DNA reads as TGTGCCAGCAGCTTAGCCGAGCCGGGGGAGCAGTTCTTC.

This clonotype was seen repeatedly, ten times or more. The V and J genes are TRBV12-3 or TRBV12-4 and TRBJ2-3; D gene ambiguous. V lost 6 bases to trimming and J lost 6 bases, with 10 bases between them. This CDR3 region has 12 residues. DNA of the CDR3: TGTGCCAGCAGCCATACGCTGGATACGCAGTATTTT. Translation gives CASSHTLDTQYF.

The V and J genes are TRBV27 and TRBJ2-7, with a tentative D call TRBD1 (6 bases). Per germline, CDR1 MNHEY and CDR2 SMNVEV (reference sequence). The V and J ends lost 9 bases and 1 base respectively, with 22 bases between them. The CDR3 is made up of 16 amino acids. The CDR3 DNA reads as TGTGCCAGTGCCTCATCACAGGGTGCATATTCCTACGAGCAGTACTTC. Translating it yields CASASSQGAYSYEQYF.